The 31 T cell receptor beta chains reported below all come from one sample, sequenced in a study of blood T cell repertoires in COVID-19. Repertoires were generated with immunoSEQ multiplex PCR, while TCRdb's copy carries only in-frame clones and drops some. Among approximately 200,000 clones, roughly nine tenths were seen once, and the ten largest hold approximately 1.1%. Sequencing was carried out using peripheral blood. These TCRs come from a man aged 25-45 years with acute or convalescent COVID-19.

The chain combines TRBV6-5 with TRBJ1-1; D not certain. The CDR3 is made up of 16 amino acids. The germline CDR1 and CDR2 sequences are MNHEY and SVGAGI. Trimming took 0 bases from V and 0 from J, leaving 11 bases between them. CDR3 sequence (DNA): TGTGCCAGCAGTTACTCTATCGCAGCGATGAACACTGAAGCTTTCTTT. This sequence encodes CASSYSIAAMNTEAFF.

The chain has TRBV21-1 and TRBJ2-1; the listed D gene, TRBD1, was not tested against the DNA. TRBV21-1 is noted as a pseudogene. The CDR3 contains 14 residues. CDR3 coding DNA: TGTGCCAGCAGCAAAGACAGCTCCTACAATGAGCAGTTCTTC. Protein product: CASSKDSSYNEQFF.

The gene calls are TRBV4-1 and TRBJ2-7; 14 bases match TRBD2. Germline V lookup: CDR1 MGHRA, CDR2 YSYEKL. V trimming: 3 bases; J trimming: 2 bases; junction bases outside the gene matches: 6. There are 17 residues in the CDR3. The CDR3 DNA is TGCGCCAGCAGCCAGGGGGGACTAGCGGGAGAAGCCTACGAGCAGTACTTC. Translating gives CASSQGGLAGEAYEQYF.

This rearrangement joins TRBV19 to TRBJ1-5; D unclear. The CDR3 totals 15 residues. V lost 6 bases, J lost 0 bases, and 12 bases lay in between. CDR1 and CDR2 (germline): LNHDA, SQIVND (reference sequence). DNA for the CDR3: TGTGCCAGTAGATCGCAGTTCAATAGCAATCAGCCCCAGCATTTT. It is translated as CASRSQFNSNQPQHF.

This chain joins TRBV2 and TRBJ2-3; possible D gene TRBD1, 5 bases. The CDR3 sequence is 15 residues long. Trimming pared 3 bases from V and 0 bases from J, leaving 10 bases between. CDR1 SNHLY and CDR2 FYNNEI come from the germline V gene. The CDR3 loop is CASSEDISSTDTQYF. DNA for the CDR3: TGTGCCAGCAGTGAGGACATCTCTAGCACAGATACGCAGTATTTT.

V is TRBV28 and J is TRBJ2-3; possibly TRBD1 for D (5 bases). This CDR3 region has 14 residues. V gave up 2 bases and J gave up 5 bases, with 11 bases separating them. The germline V gene encodes CDR1 MDHEN and CDR2 SYDVKM. The CDR3 region is CASSLGAGRDTQYF. The CDR3 DNA reads TGTGCCAGCAGTTTAGGGGCAGGGCGAGATACGCAGTATTTT.

The rearrangement links TRBV16 to TRBJ2-1; TRBD2 matches 11 bases. CDR1 and CDR2 from the germline V gene are KGHSY and FQNENV. The CDR3 extends over 15 amino acids. The junction had 2 bases not matched to a gene; V was cut back by 1 base and J by 6 bases. The CDR3 nucleotides are TGTGCCAGCAGCCAATGGCTAGCGGGGGGCAATGAGCAGTTCTTC. Protein: CASSQWLAGGNEQFF.

The chain joins TRBV29-1 to TRBJ1-1; 8 nucleotides align to TRBD1. The CDR3 is 14 residues long. Germline-derived CDR1 and CDR2 are SQVTM and ANQGSEA. The V gene end was trimmed by 6 bases and the J gene end by 6 bases; junction bases not matched to a gene: 12. The CDR3 loop is CSVDNPDRGPEAFF. The CDR3 nucleotides read TGCAGCGTCGATAACCCAGACAGGGGCCCTGAAGCTTTCTTT.

The rearrangement uses TRBV5-1 and TRBJ2-7, with 10 bases lining up with TRBD2. Germline trimming cut 7 bases from V and 5 bases from J; bases unmatched to any gene: 9. The CDR3 length is 14 residues. Germline loops: CDR1 SGHRS, CDR2 YFSETQ. The CDR3: CASRVTSGLNEQYF. CDR3 sequence (DNA): TGCGCCAGCCGAGTGACTAGCGGGCTGAACGAGCAGTACTTC.

The genes are TRBV10-3 and TRBJ1-1; D not resolved. In germline, CDR1 is ENHRY, CDR2 SYGVKD. This CDR3 region has 13 residues. V was cut by 4 bases and J by 3 bases, with 9 bases left in between. The DNA for the CDR3 is TGTGCCATCAGTGGGGCCAAACACACTGAAGCTTTCTTT. Protein sequence: CAISGAKHTEAFF.

V usage is TRBV3-1 (or the pseudogene TRBV3-2) and J usage is TRBJ1-1; 11 nucleotides match TRBD1. This CDR3 contains 16 residues. The V gene's germline CDR1 is LGHDT and CDR2 YNNKEL (reference sequence). V was pared by 0 bases and J by 8 bases, with 8 bases of the junction left unmatched. CDR3 in amino acids: CASSQEGDRGTGEAFF. CDR3 nucleotides: TGTGCCAGCAGCCAAGAAGGGGACAGGGGGACGGGGGAAGCTTTCTTT.

In this sample, this clone turned up once. Written as DNA, the CDR3 is TGTGCCGCCCAAGGAGGGGAAGGGTACTCTGGGGCCAACGTCCTGACTTTC. This codes for CAAQGGEGYSGANVLTF. The chain carries TRBV19 and TRBJ2-6, with D possibly TRBD2 on 6 matching bases. This CDR3 has 17 amino acids. Germline CDR1 LNHDA, CDR2 SQIVND (reference sequence). Trimming left V 11 bases short and J 0 bases short, with 20 bases between.

CDR3 nucleotides: TGTGCCAGCAGTCAACAGGGGTACGAGCAGTACTTC. Translated: CASSQQGYEQYF. This chain connects TRBV11-2 to TRBJ2-7; TRBD1 agrees at 7 bases. The V gene end was trimmed by 6 bases and the J gene end by 4 bases; junction bases not matched to a gene: 3. The length of the CDR3 is 12 residues. CDR1 and CDR2 from the germline V gene are SGHAT and FQNNGV.

V usage is TRBV4-1 and J usage is TRBJ1-6, with TRBD1 identical over 7 bases. V was clipped by 1 base and J by 11 bases; unmatched bases: 5. Germline assignment: CDR1 MGHRA and CDR2 YSYEKL. The CDR3 sequence is 14 residues long. The DNA for the CDR3 is TGCGCCAGCAGCCAAGGGCGGCAGGGGGCACCCCTCCACTTT. This encodes CASSQGRQGAPLHF.

This chain joins TRBV7-2 and TRBJ2-1; D may be TRBD1 (5 bases). V was clipped by 1 base and J by 6 bases, with 13 bases between them. CDR3 length: 15 residues. Germline V gene data show CDR1 as SGHTA and CDR2 as FQGNSA. CDR3 DNA: TGTGCCAGCAGCTTAGGAAGTCAGGGCCCCAATGAGCAGTTCTTC. Its translation is CASSLGSQGPNEQFF.

V gene TRBV28 combines with J gene TRBJ2-2; possible D gene TRBD2, 5 bases. Germline values: CDR1 MDHEN, CDR2 SYDVKM. V was clipped by 6 bases and J by 1 base, with 12 bases between them. The length of the CDR3 is 15 residues. The CDR3 sequence is CASRISGKNTGELFF. CDR3 in DNA: TGTGCCAGCAGAATAAGCGGAAAGAACACCGGGGAGCTGTTTTTT.

The chain has TRBV18 and TRBJ1-5; D is ambiguous. Germline V lookup: CDR1 KGHSH, CDR2 LQKENI. The ends were cut back, 2 bases at V and 5 bases at J, with 7 bases in the middle. The CDR3 has 13 amino acids. The CDR3 bases are TGTGCCAGCTCACCAATGGAGGATCAGCCCCAGCATTTT. Its translation is CASSPMEDQPQHF.

The CDR3 reads CATLRTPPGNTIYF. CDR3 DNA: TGTGCCACCCTACGGACACCGCCAGGAAACACCATATATTTT. V and J are TRBV7-9 and TRBJ1-3, with D maybe TRBD1 (5 bases). Germline V lookup: CDR1 SEHNR, CDR2 FQNEAQ (reference sequence). The CDR3 has 14 residues. Trimming took 10 bases from V and 4 from J, leaving 17 bases between them.

This chain uses TRBV7-2 with TRBJ2-1; 8 bases are a match to TRBD2. Germline V lookup: CDR1 SGHTA, CDR2 FQGNSA. Trimming at V came to 4 bases and at J to 8 bases, leaving 10 bases not matched to a gene. There are 15 residues in the CDR3. The CDR3 loop reads CASSSFGLAWDEQFF. The CDR3 DNA reads TGTGCCAGCAGCTCCTTTGGACTAGCTTGGGATGAGCAGTTCTTC.

This chain links TRBV19 with TRBJ1-5; 9 nucleotides align to TRBD1. From germline, CDR1 is LNHDA and CDR2 SQIVND (reference sequence). The CDR3 extends over 15 amino acids. Trimming at V came to 7 bases and at J to 6 bases, leaving 10 bases not matched to a gene. The CDR3 bases are TGTGCCAGTACCTCCCGGGACAGGGCGAGTCAGCCCCAGCATTTT. Translated: CASTSRDRASQPQHF.

This clone was found once. V usage is TRBV7-3 and J usage is TRBJ1-1; 10 nucleotides line up with TRBD1. Germline loops: CDR1 SGHTA, CDR2 FQGTGA. CDR3 size: 13 residues. The V and J ends lost 8 bases and 2 bases, in that order; junction bases with no gene match: 2. CDR3 sequence: CASETGGNTEAFF. For the CDR3, the DNA is TGTGCCAGCGAGACAGGGGGCAACACTGAAGCTTTCTTT. Using reference TRBV7-3 and TRBJ1-1 for the parts outside the CDR3, the full variable domain is GAGVSQTPSNKVTEKGKYVELRCDPISGHTALYWYRQSLGQGPEFLIYFQGTGAADDSGLPNDRFFAVRPEGSVSTLKIQRTERGDSAVYLCASETGGNTEAFFGQGTRLTVV.

The chain recombines TRBV5-4 with TRBJ2-3; D is perhaps TRBD2 (6 bases). The CDR3 covers 15 residues. The germline V gene encodes CDR1 SGHNT and CDR2 YYREEE (reference sequence). V was pared by 1 base and J by 0 bases, with 9 bases between. CDR3 bases: TGTGCCAGCAGCTTGCTCCTAGCGAGCACAGATACGCAGTATTTT. Protein product: CASSLLLASTDTQYF.

This clone was counted a single time. The V call is TRBV5-1, the J call TRBJ1-1; D is unresolved. Trimming removed 0 bases from V and 3 bases from J, with 9 bases in between. Germline CDR1 reads SGHRS; CDR2 reads YFSETQ. This CDR3 comprises 14 residues. The DNA of the CDR3 is TGCGCCAGCAGCTTGGCCTTATCCTACACTGAAGCTTTCTTT. This codes for CASSLALSYTEAFF.

V usage is TRBV3-1 (or the pseudogene TRBV3-2) and J usage is TRBJ2-3, with D tentatively TRBD2 (6 bases). Germline-derived CDR1 and CDR2 are LGHDT and YNNKEL (reference sequence). The CDR3 runs to 15 residues. V was shortened by 8 bases and J by 10 bases, with 25 bases between the two germline ends. This CDR3 reads CASGFTTPSGGAQYF. The CDR3 region has the DNA TGTGCCAGCGGATTTACGACTCCATCGGGCGGGGCGCAGTATTTT.

The chain joins TRBV30 to TRBJ2-7; 7 nucleotides align to TRBD1. CDR3 length: 13 amino acids. V dropped 4 bases and J dropped 4; count of bases not matched to a gene: 7. Germline CDR1 reads GTSNPN; CDR2 reads SVGIG (reference sequence). This CDR3 is CAWKYRGRYEQYF. Here the CDR3 DNA reads TGTGCCTGGAAATACAGGGGACGTTACGAGCAGTACTTC. The whole variable domain, remainder taken from reference TRBV30 and TRBJ2-7, is SQTIHQWPATLVQPVGSPLSLECTVEGTSNPNLYWYRQAAGRGLQLLFYSVGIGQISSEVPQNLSASRPQDRQFILSSKKLLLSDSGFYLCAWKYRGRYEQYFGPGTRLTVT.

This chain links TRBV6-5 with TRBJ1-1; TRBD1 is a possible D gene (5 bases). Germline CDR1 reads MNHEY; CDR2 reads SVGAGI. This CDR3 is 15 amino acids long. The V end was cut by 6 bases, the J end by 3 bases, with 17 bases between. The CDR3 nucleotides read TGTGCCAGCAGCCGTGGGCTGGGGGGGGACACTGAAGCTTTCTTT. Protein product: CASSRGLGGDTEAFF.

The chain combines TRBV7-9 with TRBJ1-1; D possibly corresponds to TRBD1 (6 bases). In germline, CDR1 is SEHNR, CDR2 FQNEAQ (reference sequence). V lost 0 bases, J lost 7 bases, and 15 bases lay in between. CDR3 length: 15 amino acids. DNA of the CDR3: TGTGCCAGCAGCTTAGCATTGGGGGGGCGTGATGAAGCTTTCTTT. Protein: CASSLALGGRDEAFF.

In DNA, the CDR3 is TGTGCCAGCAGTTTGGGAGCGGCGGGGGTCGAGCAGTACTTC. Its translation is CASSLGAAGVEQYF. This chain connects TRBV27 to TRBJ2-7; 7 nucleotides match TRBD2. CDR3 length: 14 residues. With V trimmed by 3 bases and J by 6 bases, 8 bases remained unmatched. Germline-derived CDR1 and CDR2 are MNHEY and SMNVEV (reference sequence).

This chain uses TRBV7-9 with TRBJ2-3; D gene uncertain. Trimming took off 5 bases at V and 4 bases at J, with 25 bases between the two ends. The CDR3 covers 18 residues. CDR1 and CDR2 from the germline V gene are SEHNR and FQNEAQ (reference sequence). CDR3 residues: CASSKPSFQSHLADTQYF. In DNA, the CDR3 is TGTGCCAGCAGCAAACCCTCATTCCAGTCTCACCTGGCAGATACGCAGTATTTT.

The chain links TRBV6-6 to TRBJ1-6; TRBD1 aligns across 12 bases. The CDR3 is 19 amino acids. Germline lookup yields CDR1 MNHNY and CDR2 SVGAGI (reference sequence). J was trimmed by 0 bases and V by 5 bases; bases with no gene match: 8. The CDR3 loop is CASSLGGTGGFSYNSPLHF. In DNA, the CDR3 is TGTGCCAGCAGTCTAGGCGGGACAGGGGGCTTCTCCTATAATTCACCCCTCCACTTT.

The chain joins TRBV7-2 to TRBJ2-6; 7 bases align to TRBD2. Per the germline V gene, CDR1 is SGHTA and CDR2 is FQGNSA. The CDR3 has 15 amino acids. Losses at the gene ends were 3 bases for V and 2 bases for J; bases not matched to a gene: 1. CDR3 coding DNA: TGTGCCAGCAGCTTCCGGGGGGCTGGGGCCAACGTCCTGACTTTC. Translated: CASSFRGAGANVLTF. The complete variable domain, with remaining parts taken from reference TRBV7-2 and TRBJ2-6, reads GAGVSQSPSNKVTEKGKDVELRCDPISGHTALYWYRQSLGQGLEFLIYFQGNSAPDKSGLPSDRFSAERTGGSVSTLTIQRTQQEDSAVYLCASSFRGAGANVLTFGAGSRLTVL.